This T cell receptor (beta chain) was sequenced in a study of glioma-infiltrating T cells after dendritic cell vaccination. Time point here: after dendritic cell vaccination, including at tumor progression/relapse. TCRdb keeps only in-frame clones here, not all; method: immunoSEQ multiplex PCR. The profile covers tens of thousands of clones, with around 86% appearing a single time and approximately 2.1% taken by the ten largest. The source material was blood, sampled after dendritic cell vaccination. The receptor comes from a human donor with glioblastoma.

Here the CDR3 DNA reads TGCGCCAGCAGCTTGGCCGGGACAGGCAATCAGCCCCAGCATTTT. Translating it yields CASSLAGTGNQPQHF. The rearrangement links TRBV5-1 to TRBJ1-5; 7 bases map to TRBD1. J gave up 2 bases and V 0 bases, and 2 bases lay outside the gene matches. The germline gives CDR1 SGHRS, CDR2 YFSETQ. This CDR3 is 15 amino acids long.